This T cell receptor (beta chain) is from a study of beta chain features in type 1 diabetes. Study results and limitations: Shorter TCRB CDR3s, moderately but significantly so, were found in Type 1 diabetes patients in all four CD4+ subsets.

A remark on this clone: The antigen is not known.

The junction had 11 bases not matched to a gene; V was cut back by 6 bases and J by 6 bases. Germline assignment: CDR1 SQVTM and CDR2 ANQGSEA. The CDR3 runs 13 residues. The investigators reverse transcribed all of the isolated RNA, so they sequenced expressed TCRB transcripts. Sequencing of stem cell-like memory T cell samples yielded some 950,000 reads on average. This table comes from immunoSEQ multiplex PCR, and its TCRdb copy is limited to in-frame clones, with some not included. Of about 19,000 clones listed, 50% are singletons. Central memory, naive, regulatory and stem cell-like memory CD4+ cells were sorted by CD45RO/CCR7/CD25/CD127/CD95/CD27.

This TCR derives from a man aged 18 to 29 in good health. Material: stem cell memory CD4+ T cells from blood. The chain carries TRBV29-1 and TRBJ2-7; 7 positions match TRBD2. CDR3 sequence (DNA): TGCAGCGTCCCCGGGAGGCTTCCTGGCGAGCAGTACTTC. Amino acid sequence: CSVPGRLPGEQYF.